This TCR beta chain was documented in a study of shared clonotypes between healthy human individuals. The V end was cut by 1 base, the J end by 9 bases, with 19 bases between. The CDR3 is 14 amino acids. Per the germline V gene, CDR1 is SQVTM and CDR2 is ANQGSEA. This table comes from immunoSEQ multiplex PCR, and its TCRdb copy is limited to in-frame clones, with some not included. The sample lists around 2.1 million clones; about 93% were seen once. It was CD45RO-negative cells, positively selected for CCR7, that made up naive CD8 cells, with terminally differentiated effector memory CD45RA+ cells excluded.

Input material: naive CD8+ T cells from PBMCs. The TCR was taken from a man between 18 and 29 years old in good health. Some clones in this sample may be carry-over from other donors' samples. J is TRBJ2-7 and V is TRBV29-1, with D possibly matching TRBD2 (6 bases). The CDR3 nucleotides are TGCAGCGTTGAAGGACTATCGACGGGGGTAGGGCAGTACTTC. Its protein is CSVEGLSTGVGQYF.